This T cell receptor (beta chain) came from a study of response to subunit inactivated influenza vaccine. The study's findings and limits: The authors suggested that few new T cells are recruited per seasonal influenza vaccination.

To note about this clonotype: Its antigen is not known.

Each CDR3 protein is one row after TCRdb ran MiXCR on the RT-PCR reads. The sample lists hundreds of thousands of distinct CDR3 sequences, 25% seen once, with approximately 2% in the top ten. Trimming left V 6 bases short and J 0 bases short, with 12 bases between. The germline V gene has CDR1 MNHNS and CDR2 SASEGT. CDR3 length equals 15 residues. This clonotype was obtained from a man aged 50 or older who received an inactivated influenza vaccine. This specimen was CD4+ T cells sorted from PBMCs, taken about 5 days after vaccination. The chain joins TRBV6-1 to TRBJ1-5, with TRBD1 as a possible D gene (5 bases). CDR3: CASRTVSYSNQPQHF. In nucleotides, the CDR3 is TGTGCCAGCAGGACAGTGAGTTATAGCAATCAGCCCCAGCATTTT.